The clone carrying this T cell receptor beta chain was seen at least ten times. Its cognate antigen is unknown. The data are from a study of spatial heterogeneity in lung cancer. Trimming took 2 bases from V and 6 from J, leaving 20 bases between them. This CDR3 is built from 16 residues. The germline CDR1 and CDR2 sequences are SEHNR and FQNEAQ (reference sequence). Study-wide results and limits: Ubiquitous and regional nonsynonymous mutations were tracked by counts of ubiquitous and regional expanded TCRs, respectively. Counts of expanded intratumoral alpha and beta TCRs tracked tumor mutation counts.

Described time point: sample taken at primary tumor resection. The approximately 72 donors had untreated early-stage non-small cell lung cancer. TCRdb independently ran MiXCR on the 5' RACE reads; one entry per CDR3 protein. The table records 18,000 or so distinct CDR3 sequences, 5.7% of them present only once. This TCR was recovered from a female donor with early-stage non-small cell lung cancer. The V and J genes are TRBV7-9 and TRBJ2-7; a possible D gene is TRBD1 (6 bases). The starting material was lung tumor tissue, obtained at surgery. The CDR3 DNA reads as TGTGCCAGCAGCTTAACGACCACAACAGGGAAGGGCGAGCAGTACTTC. Translated, it gives CASSLTTTTGKGEQYF.